The clone carrying this T cell receptor beta chain has just a few counts. Its antigen is still unknown. MiXCR was run by TCRdb on the RACE reads, yielding one entry per CDR3 protein. This table has 35,000 to 45,000 distinct CDR3 sequences, about 12% appearing once. Time point meaning: patch test 3, about 24 weeks after DPC sensitization. Treatment here: therapeutic diphenylcyclopropenone sensitization with weekly scalp DPC. Total RNA extraction was carried out from unfractionated whole blood. The data were obtained in a study of human T cells and chemical hapten exposure. Study observations and caveats: Following DPC sensitization, TCRs present above 1 in 1000 frequency showed no change.

The starting material was whole blood, obtained in connection with sensitization to the hapten diphenylcyclopropenone (DPC). The clonotype comes from a woman aged 40 to 50 with alopecia areata. Some clones in this sample may be carry-over from other donors' samples.

The CDR3 region is CAISEGWEQPQHF. Here the CDR3 DNA reads TGTGCCATCAGTGAAGGTTGGGAGCAGCCCCAGCATTTT. The rearrangement uses TRBV10-3 and TRBJ1-5; no clear D. V lost 3 bases to trimming and J lost 7 bases, with 10 bases between them. The CDR3 loop spans 13 amino acids. Germline CDR1 is ENHRY and CDR2 is SYGVKD.